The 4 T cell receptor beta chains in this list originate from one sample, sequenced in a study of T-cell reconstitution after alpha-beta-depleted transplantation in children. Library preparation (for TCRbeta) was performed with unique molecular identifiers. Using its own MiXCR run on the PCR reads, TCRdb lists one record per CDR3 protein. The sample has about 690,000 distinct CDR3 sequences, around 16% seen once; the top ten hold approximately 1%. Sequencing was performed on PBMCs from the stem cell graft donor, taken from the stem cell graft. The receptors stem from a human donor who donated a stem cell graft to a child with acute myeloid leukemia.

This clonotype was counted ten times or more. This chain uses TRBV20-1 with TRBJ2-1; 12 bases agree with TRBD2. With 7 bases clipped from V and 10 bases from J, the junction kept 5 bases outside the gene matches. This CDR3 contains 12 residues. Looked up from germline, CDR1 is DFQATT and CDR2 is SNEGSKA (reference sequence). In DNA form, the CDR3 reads TGCAGTGTACTAGCGGGGGGTGTAGAGCAGTTCTTC. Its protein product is CSVLAGGVEQFF.

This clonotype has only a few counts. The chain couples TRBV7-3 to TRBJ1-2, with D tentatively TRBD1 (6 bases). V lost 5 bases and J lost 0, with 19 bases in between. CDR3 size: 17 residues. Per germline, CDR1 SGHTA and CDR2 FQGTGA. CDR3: CASSLNPPTGSNYGYTF. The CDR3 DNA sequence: TGTGCCAGCAGCCTAAACCCACCGACAGGTTCTAACTATGGCTACACCTTC.

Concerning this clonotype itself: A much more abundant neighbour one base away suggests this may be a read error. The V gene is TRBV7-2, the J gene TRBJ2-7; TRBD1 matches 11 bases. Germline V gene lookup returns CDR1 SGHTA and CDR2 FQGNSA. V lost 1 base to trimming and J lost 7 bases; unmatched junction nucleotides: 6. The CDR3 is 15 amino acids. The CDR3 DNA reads TGTACCAGCAGCTTAGACGGGACAGGGGGAAGGGAGCAGTACGTC. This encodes CTSSLDGTGGREQYV.

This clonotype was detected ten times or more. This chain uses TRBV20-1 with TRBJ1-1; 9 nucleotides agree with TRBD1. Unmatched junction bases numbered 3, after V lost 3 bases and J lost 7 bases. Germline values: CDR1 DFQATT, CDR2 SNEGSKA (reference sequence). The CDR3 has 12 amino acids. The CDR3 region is CSARGTGSEAFF. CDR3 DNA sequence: TGCAGTGCTAGGGGGACAGGGAGTGAAGCTTTCTTT.